These 18 T cell receptor beta chains were all obtained from the same sample, sequenced in a study of T cell responses to AZD1222 COVID-19 vaccine. Only in-frame clones appear in the TCRdb table, and some are missing; sequencing was by immunoSEQ multiplex PCR. The top ten clones hold 28% of a sample with 75,000 or so clones, 80% to 95% of them seen once. Specimen: peripheral blood, collected 28 days after the second AZD1222 dose. These receptors all come from an adult who received the AZD1222 COVID-19 vaccine.

The chain links TRBV5-1 to TRBJ1-1, with D perhaps TRBD1 (5 bases). V was clipped by 3 bases and J by 5 bases, with 11 bases between them. Germline V lookup: CDR1 SGHRS, CDR2 YFSETQ. This CDR3 region has 13 residues. CDR3 DNA sequence: TGCGCCAGCAGCTGGGGCGGGGGTACTGAAGCTTTCTTT. Its translation is CASSWGGGTEAFF.

The chain recombines TRBV14 with TRBJ2-7, with 7 bases fitting TRBD1. Trimming removed 6 bases from V and 3 bases from J; junction bases left unmatched: 5. The CDR3 has 13 residues. CDR1 and CDR2 (germline): SGHDN, FVKESK. Written as DNA, the CDR3 is TGTGCCAGCAGGCCGACAGGGATCTACGAGCAGTACTTC. Its translation is CASRPTGIYEQYF.

This chain connects TRBV4-1 to TRBJ2-2, with TRBD1 as a possible D gene (5 bases). In germline, CDR1 is MGHRA, CDR2 YSYEKL. V gave up 4 bases and J gave up 8 bases, with 11 bases separating them. This CDR3 is 13 amino acids long. In DNA form, the CDR3 reads TGCGCCAGCAGCCGGACCCGGACAGGGGAGCTGTTTTTT. Its translation: CASSRTRTGELFF.

This chain joins TRBV3-1 (or the pseudogene TRBV3-2) and TRBJ1-3; maybe TRBD1 (6 bases). The CDR3 extends over 18 amino acids. The germline V gene has CDR1 LGHDT and CDR2 YNNKEL (reference sequence). Trimming pared 4 bases from V and 4 bases from J, leaving 23 bases between. CDR3 in amino acids: CASSRSSGTLQEGNTIYF. Written as DNA, the CDR3 is TGTGCCAGCAGCCGATCCTCCGGGACACTCCAAGAAGGAAACACCATATATTTT.

Written as DNA, the CDR3 is TGTGCCAGCAGCCAACGGCGGGAGATCCTTGACACCGGGGAGCTGTTTTTT. Translated, it gives CASSQRREILDTGELFF. This rearrangement joins TRBV3-1 (or the pseudogene TRBV3-2) to TRBJ2-2; 7 bases agree with TRBD2. Looked up from germline, CDR1 is LGHDT and CDR2 is YNNKEL (reference sequence). The V segment lost 2 bases and the J segment 3 bases; nucleotides outside the gene matches: 9. The CDR3 spans 17 residues.

V and J are TRBV5-1 and TRBJ1-4; unclear D gene. V shed 0 bases and J shed 8 bases, with 11 bases lying between them. The germline V gene encodes CDR1 SGHRS and CDR2 YFSETQ. The CDR3 length is 14 residues. The CDR3 reads CASSLGGVLEKLFF. In DNA, the CDR3 is TGCGCCAGCAGCTTGGGTGGGGTTCTGGAAAAACTGTTTTTT.

The DNA of the CDR3 is TGTGCCAGCAGTCCCCGGCCGGGAGCGGGCCGGACCGGGGAGCTGTTTTTT. Translating it yields CASSPRPGAGRTGELFF. This chain uses TRBV6-2 or TRBV6-3 with TRBJ2-2; the D gene is possibly TRBD2 (6 bases). The CDR3 runs to 17 residues. CDR1 and CDR2 from the germline V gene are MNHEY and SVGEGT. V lost 5 bases and J 5 bases, leaving 21 bases between the germline ends.

This clone was observed a handful of times. The rearrangement uses TRBV6-1 and TRBJ2-7, with 9 nucleotides matching TRBD2. V dropped 3 bases and J dropped 0; count of bases not matched to a gene: 6. CDR1 and CDR2 from the germline V gene are MNHNS and SASEGT. The CDR3 sequence is 16 residues long. The CDR3 here is CASSEPAGGLSYEQYF. The CDR3 DNA reads as TGTGCCAGCAGTGAGCCGGCGGGAGGGCTCTCCTACGAGCAGTACTTC.

The V gene is TRBV5-1, the J gene TRBJ1-2; TRBD1 matches at 10 bases. V lost 3 bases to trimming and J lost 7 bases; unmatched junction nucleotides: 6. Germline values: CDR1 SGHRS, CDR2 YFSETQ. The CDR3 loop spans 14 amino acids. The CDR3 protein is CASSSGTGVRGYTF. CDR3 sequence (DNA): TGCGCCAGCAGCTCCGGGACAGGGGTACGTGGCTACACCTTC.

The J gene is TRBJ1-4, the V gene TRBV25-1; D call uncertain. Germline V gene data show CDR1 as MGHDK and CDR2 as SYGVNS. Trimming stripped 4 bases from V and 5 bases from J, with 8 bases between. CDR3 length equals 13 residues. The CDR3 DNA is TGTGCCAGCAGTGGGACTTCGAATGAAAAACTGTTTTTT. Protein sequence: CASSGTSNEKLFF. The full variable domain, rest sourced from reference TRBV25-1 and TRBJ1-4, is EADIYQTPRYLVIGTGKKITLECSQTMGHDKMYWYQQDPGMELHLIHYSYGVNSTEKGDLSSESTVSRIRTEHFPLTLESARPSHTSQYLCASSGTSNEKLFFGSGTQLSVL.

The chain links TRBV7-2 to TRBJ2-1; TRBD2 matches at 7 bases. CDR1 SGHTA and CDR2 FQGNSA come from the germline V gene. J lost 8 bases, V lost 3 bases, and 7 bases had no gene match. The CDR3 sequence is 14 residues long. The CDR3 region is CASSFGGRGYEQFF. The CDR3 DNA sequence: TGTGCCAGCAGCTTTGGGGGGAGGGGCTATGAGCAGTTCTTC. Complete variable domain (other parts from reference TRBV7-2 and TRBJ2-1): GAGVSQSPSNKVTEKGKDVELRCDPISGHTALYWYRQSLGQGLEFLIYFQGNSAPDKSGLPSDRFSAERTGGSVSTLTIQRTQQEDSAVYLCASSFGGRGYEQFFGPGTRLTVL.

This chain links TRBV28 with TRBJ2-2, with D unclear. Trimming pared 4 bases from V and 4 bases from J, leaving 7 bases between. Germline V gene sequence: CDR1 MDHEN, CDR2 SYDVKM. This CDR3 is 13 amino acids long. The CDR3 reads CASSYVGTGELFF. The CDR3 region has the DNA TGTGCCAGCAGTTATGTGGGCACCGGGGAGCTGTTTTTT.

The chain is built from TRBV6-2 or TRBV6-3 and TRBJ2-7, with 10 bases matching TRBD2. The CDR3 spans 14 residues. V gave up 5 bases and J gave up 3 bases; unmatched junction bases: 4. CDR1 and CDR2 from the germline V gene are MNHEY and SVGEGT. This CDR3 reads CASSDGTSVYEQYF. The CDR3 DNA follows: TGTGCCAGCAGTGACGGGACTAGCGTCTACGAGCAGTACTTC.

The rearrangement joins TRBV28 to TRBJ2-7, with 9 bases fitting TRBD2. Germline values: CDR1 MDHEN, CDR2 SYDVKM. This CDR3 is 13 amino acids long. Trimming cost V 10 bases and J 4 bases; bases outside gene matches: 8. CDR3 sequence reads: CATHRGGEYEQYF. CDR3 nucleotide sequence: TGTGCCACGCACCGCGGGGGGGAATACGAGCAGTACTTC. Complete variable domain (other parts from reference TRBV28 and TRBJ2-7): DVKVTQSSRYLVKRTGEKVFLECVQDMDHENMFWYRQDPGLGLRLIYFSYDVKMKEKGDIPEGYSVSREKKERFSLILESASTNQTSMYLCATHRGGEYEQYFGPGTRLTVT.

This chain uses TRBV10-3 with TRBJ1-6; tentatively, D is TRBD1 (6 bases). Germline V CDR1 and CDR2: ENHRY, SYGVKD. The CDR3 spans 13 residues. The V gene lost 7 bases and the J gene lost 7 bases, with 11 bases spanning the gap. The CDR3 DNA reads as TGTGCCATCACCCGGGACACCAATTCACCCCTCCACTTT. Its translation is CAITRDTNSPLHF.

This chain uses TRBV12-3 or TRBV12-4 with TRBJ1-5, with TRBD1 identical over 7 bases. J was trimmed by 6 bases and V by 6 bases; bases with no gene match: 5. CDR3 size: 13 residues. The CDR3 protein is CASSRDRAQPQHF. The DNA of the CDR3 is TGTGCCAGCAGCCGAGACAGGGCTCAGCCCCAGCATTTT.

CDR3 in DNA: TGTGCCAGCTCAGGGGGGATTCGAGAGACCCAGTACTTC. Protein: CASSGGIRETQYF. The chain joins TRBV18 to TRBJ2-5; D perhaps matches TRBD2 (6 bases). The length of the CDR3 is 13 residues. V lost 5 bases to trimming and J lost 4 bases, with 11 bases between them. Germline values: CDR1 KGHSH, CDR2 LQKENI.

This chain joins TRBV7-2 and TRBJ2-4, with 9 positions matching TRBD1. Per germline, CDR1 SGHTA and CDR2 FQGNSA. This CDR3 has 15 residues. V lost 5 bases, J lost 7 bases, and 9 bases stayed unmatched. The CDR3 is CASSPRTGDWNIQYF. In nucleotides, the CDR3 is TGTGCCAGCAGCCCGAGGACAGGGGATTGGAACATTCAGTACTTC.